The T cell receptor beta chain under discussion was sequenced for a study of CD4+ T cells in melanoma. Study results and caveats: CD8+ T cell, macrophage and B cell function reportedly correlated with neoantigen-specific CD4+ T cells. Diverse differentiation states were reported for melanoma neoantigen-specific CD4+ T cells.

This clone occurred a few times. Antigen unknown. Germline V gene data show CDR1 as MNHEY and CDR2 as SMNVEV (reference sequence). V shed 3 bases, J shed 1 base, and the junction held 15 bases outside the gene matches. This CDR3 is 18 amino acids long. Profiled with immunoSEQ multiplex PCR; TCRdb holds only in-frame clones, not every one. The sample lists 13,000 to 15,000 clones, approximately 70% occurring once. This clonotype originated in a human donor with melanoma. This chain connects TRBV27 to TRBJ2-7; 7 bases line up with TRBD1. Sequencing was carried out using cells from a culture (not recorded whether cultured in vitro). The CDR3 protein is CASSFRRQGTIGSYEQYF. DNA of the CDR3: TGTGCCAGCAGTTTCAGGAGACAGGGAACAATTGGGTCCTACGAGCAGTACTTC.